This TCR beta chain appears in the sequencing data of a study of cytotoxic CD8 clonotypes in ibrutinib-treated CLL. Looking at the study overall: In all, under twelve patients were relapsed/refractory, about 15 were treatment-naive and 17 were IGHV unmutated. Once patients had received a median approximately twelve months of treatment, range 6 to 36, response samples were obtained. Findings of the study overall: Under therapy, public clonotypes either contracted or stayed stable, and they were uncommon.

The CDR3 length is 12 residues. CDR1 GTSNPN and CDR2 SVGIG come from the germline V gene (reference sequence). V dropped 0 bases and J dropped 4 bases, with 7 bases sitting between them. The TCR beta libraries used about 2.2 micrograms of genomic DNA that came from cryopreserved PBMCs. Profiled with immunoSEQ multiplex PCR; TCRdb holds only in-frame clones, not every one. The data show about 29,000 clones, 65% to 90% seen once. In the case of this clone: Its antigen remains unidentified.

The sequence came from a human donor with chronic lymphocytic leukemia. Sample: PBMCs, taken after 24 months of ibrutinib treatment. The chain has TRBV30 and TRBJ2-7, with D unresolved. Here the CDR3 DNA reads TGTGCCTGGAGTGTATCGGTGTACGAGCAGTACTTC. It yields the protein CAWSVSVYEQYF.